The rows below give T cell receptor beta chains drawn from one sample of a study of Graves' ophthalmopathy and Graves' hyperthyroidism. TCRdb redid the calling of the multiplex PCR reads with MiXCR, one entry per CDR3 protein. The sample includes roughly 400,000 distinct CDR3 sequences, about 15% of them seen just once. Sample: peripheral blood. These receptors all stem from an adult woman with stable Graves' hyperthyroidism. CDR3s include the opening cysteine and the closing phenylalanine or tryptophan. A D gene is named only where the DNA matches it firmly. Clone sizes are given selectively: once, few, many, or a class where the clone is expanded.

TGTGCCAGCAGCTTTTTCGGGACCTCTGGGGCCAACGTCCTGACTTTC	CASSFFGTSGANVLTF	many	NA	TRBJ2-6	TRBV13
TGTGCCAGCAGTTACTCGTCCCTAGCGGGAGTTTCCTACGAGCAGTACTTC	CASSYSSLAGVSYEQYF	many	TRBD2	TRBJ2-7	TRBV6-5
TGTGCCACCAGCAGAGATTATACGGAGACCCAGTACTTC	CATSRDYTETQYF	NA	NA	TRBJ2-5	TRBV15
TGTGCCAGCAAAGACAGGGGAACGGGCGAGCAGTACTTC	CASKDRGTGEQYF	once	TRBD1	TRBJ2-7	TRBV6-2/TRBV6-3
TGTGCCAGCAGCTGGGGTGGGGGGTCCGTGAACACTGAAGCTTTCTTT	CASSWGGGSVNTEAFF	many	NA	TRBJ1-1	TRBV12-3/TRBV12-4
TGTGCCAGCAGTTACTCGACGAACGACCAAGAGACCCAGTACTTC	CASSYSTNDQETQYF	NA	NA	TRBJ2-5	TRBV6-5
TGCAGTGCCACAGGGACTAGCGGCTACACAGATACGCAGTATTTT	CSATGTSGYTDTQYF	few	TRBD2	TRBJ2-3	TRBV20-1
TGTGCCAGCAGTTACCCGAGGGGGGCGAACACTGAAGCTTTCTTT	CASSYPRGANTEAFF	NA	NA	TRBJ1-1	TRBV6-5
TGCGCCAGCAGCTTGAATAGAAGGACTGAAGCTTTCTTT	CASSLNRRTEAFF	NA	NA	TRBJ1-1	TRBV5-1
TGTGCCAGCAGCCCGGGACAGGGTGGAGCCTACGAGCAGTACTTC	CASSPGQGGAYEQYF	many	TRBD1	TRBJ2-7	TRBV7-6
TGTGCCAGCAGCCGACCGGGACAGGCCTACGAGCAGTACTTC	CASSRPGQAYEQYF	many	TRBD1	TRBJ2-7	TRBV27
TGTGCCAGCAGCCCGGGATCCTACAATGAGCAGTTCTTC	CASSPGSYNEQFF	many	NA	TRBJ2-1	TRBV28
TGTGCCAGCAGCTTACCTCGCGGGAGGGTCCCCTACGAGCAGTACTTC	CASSLPRGRVPYEQYF	NA	TRBD2	TRBJ2-7	TRBV11-2
TGTGCCATCAGTGAGAACCCGGGGGGCGTAACCTACGAGCAGTACTTC	CAISENPGGVTYEQYF	NA	NA	TRBJ2-7	TRBV10-3
TGTGCCAGCTCAGGAGCGGGGGATCGCGGAGAGACCCAGTACTTC	CASSGAGDRGETQYF	NA	TRBD2	TRBJ2-5	TRBV18
TGCAGCGTTGAGGTCGGCGGGAGGAGCTCCTACGAGCAGTACTTC	CSVEVGGRSSYEQYF	many	TRBD2	TRBJ2-7	TRBV29-1
TGTGCCAGTAGTAGCTATGGAGTCGGATCTGGGGCCAACGTCCTGACTTTC	CASSSYGVGSGANVLTF	many	NA	TRBJ2-6	TRBV19
TGTGCCACCTATTCGAACACTGAAGCTTTCTTT	CATYSNTEAFF	NA	NA	TRBJ1-1	TRBV28
TGTGCCAGCACTCTCCTTGGGGCGGCCCCAGCTTTCTTT	CASTLLGAAPAFF	many	NA	TRBJ1-1	TRBV28
TGTGCCAGCAGGGACGGGCGAGGCGAGCCCCAGCATTTT	CASRDGRGEPQHF	many	NA	TRBJ1-5	TRBV6-1
TGTGCCAGCTCACTCGACCTGGGAAACATTCAGTACTTC	CASSLDLGNIQYF	many	NA	TRBJ2-4	TRBV18
TGCAGTGCTATGAACAGGGTCGTGCTCGAGGGAACCTATGGCTACACCTTC	CSAMNRVVLEGTYGYTF	many	NA	TRBJ1-2	TRBV20-1
TGTGCCAGCAGTTACTCTTCCGGGGGATACAATGAGCAGTTCTTC	CASSYSSGGYNEQFF	NA	NA	TRBJ2-1	TRBV6-2/TRBV6-3
TGTGCCAGCAGGAGGCTTAGGGGTGACGGAGCCAAAAACATTCAGTACTTC	CASRRLRGDGAKNIQYF	many	NA	TRBJ2-4	TRBV6-1
TGTGCCAGCAGTCAACCCGGGACAGCTAGCACAGATACGCAGTATTTT	CASSQPGTASTDTQYF	NA	TRBD1	TRBJ2-3	TRBV6-1
TGTGCCATCAGTCAGGGACTAGCGGGAGATGGCGGGGAGCTGTTTTTT	CAISQGLAGDGGELFF	many	TRBD2	TRBJ2-2	TRBV10-3
TGTGCCAGCAGTTACTCCTATGGGACTAGCGGGGGACCTTACAATGAGCAGTTCTTC	CASSYSYGTSGGPYNEQFF	NA	TRBD2	TRBJ2-1	TRBV6-2/TRBV6-3
TGCAGTGCTAAGACAGGGGTGGACACCGGGGAGCTGTTTTTT	CSAKTGVDTGELFF	NA	TRBD1	TRBJ2-2	TRBV20-1
TGTGCCAGCAGCCAAGCCCACAGGGCTCAGCCCCAGCATTTT	CASSQAHRAQPQHF	NA	NA	TRBJ1-5	TRBV3-1
TGTGCCATCAGTGAGTCAGGGCACAACACCGGGGAGCTGTTTTTT	CAISESGHNTGELFF	many	NA	TRBJ2-2	TRBV10-3
TGTGCCAGCAGTTTATTCGGAGACGTGAATTCACCCCTCCACTTT	CASSLFGDVNSPLHF	many	NA	TRBJ1-6	TRBV28
TGCAGTGGGATAGCGGGACCTGATAGCTCCTACGAGCAGTACTTC	CSGIAGPDSSYEQYF	many	TRBD2	TRBJ2-7	TRBV20-1
TGTGCCAGCAGGTTCGGGACAGGCTCCCATGGGAACACTGAAGCTTTCTTT	CASRFGTGSHGNTEAFF	many	TRBD1	TRBJ1-1	TRBV6-4
TGTGCCAGCAGTGATGGCGGATCTGGACAGACCCAGTACTTC	CASSDGGSGQTQYF	many	NA	TRBJ2-5	TRBV6-1
TGTGCCACCAGCAGAGAGAGGACAGGGCCCGGCGAGCAGTACTTC	CATSRERTGPGEQYF	NA	TRBD1	TRBJ2-7	TRBV15
TGCGCCAGCAGCTTGGGAAGTTCGCCAGGGCAAGAGACCCAGTACTTC	CASSLGSSPGQETQYF	few	NA	TRBJ2-5	TRBV5-1
TGCGCCAGCAGCCAAGAGAGGGGCAGCTTCTTCCAAGAGACCCAGTACTTC	CASSQERGSFFQETQYF	many	NA	TRBJ2-5	TRBV4-1
TGTGCCAGCAGCTCTTTGACACAAGCGGGAGAGACCCAGTACTTC	CASSSLTQAGETQYF	NA	NA	TRBJ2-5	TRBV5-5
TGTGCCAGCAGCTTGAGGGTGTCGAGGGATACGCAGTATTTT	CASSLRVSRDTQYF	many	NA	TRBJ2-3	TRBV5-6
TGTGCCACCAGCGCGAGAAGTCGGAACACTGAAGCTTTCTTT	CATSARSRNTEAFF	once	NA	TRBJ1-1	TRBV15
TGTGCCAGCAGCCGTGGTCGCCTTTCTTATAGCAATCAGCCCCAGCATTTT	CASSRGRLSYSNQPQHF	NA	NA	TRBJ1-5	TRBV28
TGTGCCAGCAGATCCCGGAGGGGCGTTGAGACCCAGTACTTC	CASRSRRGVETQYF	few	NA	TRBJ2-5	TRBV28
TGTGCCAGCAGCCGGACAGGGAGGACTAGCGGGCAACTCTACGAGCAGTACTTC	CASSRTGRTSGQLYEQYF	many	TRBD2	TRBJ2-7	TRBV6-2/TRBV6-3
TGTGCCAGCAGCCCCAGCACTAACGGCAGTTATCAGCCCCCGCATTTT	CASSPSTNGSYQPPHF	many	NA	TRBJ1-5	TRBV6-2/TRBV6-3
TGTGCCAGCAGTTACTCCTCTTCTGCGGCCTCACCCCTCCACTTT	CASSYSSSAASPLHF	many	NA	TRBJ1-6	TRBV6-5
TGTGCCAGCAGCCAGGGACAGGGGGCAATCCACGAGCAGTACTTC	CASSQGQGAIHEQYF	NA	TRBD1	TRBJ2-7	TRBV6-2/TRBV6-3
TGCGCCAGCAGCTTGGCGGCGGGAGGGCCTGACGAGCAGTACTTC	CASSLAAGGPDEQYF	many	TRBD2	TRBJ2-7	TRBV5-1
TGTGCCAGCAGCTTAGCGATTACAGGGTCCGAGCAGTACTTC	CASSLAITGSEQYF	many	NA	TRBJ2-7	TRBV7-2
TGTGCCAGCGGCGGGACAGGGCTGCCGTCTGGAAACACCATATATTTT	CASGGTGLPSGNTIYF	many	TRBD1	TRBJ1-3	TRBV6-1
TGTGCCAGCAGTCGGACAGAAGGAAACACTGAAGCTTTCTTT	CASSRTEGNTEAFF	many	NA	TRBJ1-1	TRBV12-3/TRBV12-4
TGTGCCAGCAGAAGCGGGAGGAACCGCAACGAGCAGTACTTC	CASRSGRNRNEQYF	many	TRBD2	TRBJ2-7	TRBV28
TGTGCCAGCAGGGTGCCCACGAATCAGCCCCAGCATTTT	CASRVPTNQPQHF	many	NA	TRBJ1-5	TRBV6-2/TRBV6-3
TGTGCCAGCAGCTTGTATACGACAAGCGCCTACGAGCAGTACTTC	CASSLYTTSAYEQYF	many	NA	TRBJ2-7	TRBV13
TGTGCCACAGGGTATTCGGTCAAAAACATTCAGTACTTC	CATGYSVKNIQYF	many	NA	TRBJ2-4	TRBV28
TGCGCCAGCAGCTTCGGACTAGCGGGACCTTCGGGCTACGAGCAGTACTTC	CASSFGLAGPSGYEQYF	many	TRBD2	TRBJ2-7	TRBV5-1